These 28 T cell receptor beta chains share one sample of origin, sequenced in a study of T cells after posttransplantation cyclophosphamide. TCRdb's copy holds only in-frame clones and misses some; the assay was immunoSEQ multiplex PCR. The profile shows 51,000 or so clones, 94% of them singletons. Material: PBMCs. These receptors were taken from a woman aged 30 to 39 in good health and a related stem cell transplant donor.

DNA for the CDR3: TGTGCCAGCAGCTTAGTTGGGACGGGGGCAGATACGCAGTATTTT. Its translation is CASSLVGTGADTQYF. V and J are TRBV11-2 and TRBJ2-3; a weak D match, TRBD2 (6 bases). The length of the CDR3 is 15 residues. Trimming took off 1 base at V and 4 bases at J, with 12 bases between the two ends. Germline V gene lookup returns CDR1 SGHAT and CDR2 FQNNGV. Full variable domain (rest looked up from reference TRBV11-2 and TRBJ2-3): EAGVAQSPRYKIIEKRQSVAFWCNPISGHATLYWYQQILGQGPKLLIQFQNNGVVDDSQLPKDRFSAERLKGVDSTLKIQPAKLEDSAVYLCASSLVGTGADTQYFGPGTRLTVL.

The chain joins TRBV11-3 to TRBJ2-2; possibly TRBD1 for D (5 bases). The CDR3 totals 13 residues. Trimming removed 2 bases at V and 6 bases at J, with 7 bases between. CDR1 is SGHNT, CDR2 YENEEA, per germline. CDR3 nucleotide sequence: TGTGCCAGCAGCTTACAGGGCGCCGGGGAGCTGTTTTTT. This translates into CASSLQGAGELFF.

The gene calls are TRBV4-1 and TRBJ2-2, with D perhaps TRBD1 (6 bases). Trimming cost V 3 bases and J 1 base, with 9 bases left between them. Germline V gene data show CDR1 as MGHRA and CDR2 as YSYEKL. CDR3 length: 15 amino acids. In DNA form, the CDR3 reads TGCGCCAGCAGCCAGATGGACAGGAACACCGGGGAGCTGTTTTTT. Its translation is CASSQMDRNTGELFF.

This clone was found once. The rearrangement links TRBV5-6 to TRBJ2-7; 8 positions match TRBD1. Germline V gene data show CDR1 as SGHDT and CDR2 as YYEEEE. The CDR3 is 13 amino acids. The V segment lost 4 bases and the J segment 7 bases; nucleotides outside the gene matches: 7. CDR3 sequence (DNA): TGTGCCAGCAGCCTAAACCAGGGGGCAGAGCAGTACTTC. This codes for CASSLNQGAEQYF. Drawing the rest from reference TRBV5-6 and TRBJ2-7, the complete variable domain is DAGVTQSPTHLIKTRGQQVTLRCSPKSGHDTVSWYQQALGQGPQFIFQYYEEEERQRGNFPDRFSGHQFPNYSSELNVNALLLGDSALYLCASSLNQGAEQYFGPGTRLTVT.

The V call is TRBV30, the J call TRBJ1-2, with 7 bases aligning to TRBD1. The CDR3 runs to 13 residues. Germline lookup yields CDR1 GTSNPN and CDR2 SVGIG (reference sequence). The junction had 4 bases not matched to a gene; V was cut back by 3 bases and J by 3 bases. DNA of the CDR3: TGTGCCTGGAGGACAGGGCATGACTATGGCTACACCTTC. It specifies CAWRTGHDYGYTF. Filled out from reference TRBV30 and TRBJ1-2, the complete variable domain reads SQTIHQWPATLVQPVGSPLSLECTVEGTSNPNLYWYRQAAGRGLQLLFYSVGIGQISSEVPQNLSASRPQDRQFILSSKKLLLSDSGFYLCAWRTGHDYGYTFGSGTRLTVV.

This clone has just one count. This rearrangement joins TRBV6-4 to TRBJ2-7; 8 positions agree with TRBD1. J was trimmed by 3 bases and V by 2 bases; bases with no gene match: 3. Germline CDR1 MRHNA, CDR2 SNTAGT. This CDR3 contains 14 residues. The CDR3 bases are TGTGCCAGCAGTGACAGGACAGGGTACTACGAGCAGTACTTC. This encodes CASSDRTGYYEQYF.

This chain links TRBV19 with TRBJ2-5; tentatively, D is TRBD1 (5 bases). This CDR3 has 14 amino acids. Trimming cost V 5 bases and J 4 bases, with 14 bases left between them. Germline V lookup: CDR1 LNHDA, CDR2 SQIVND (reference sequence). CDR3 sequence: CASSETAFRETQYF. CDR3 DNA: TGTGCCAGTAGTGAGACAGCCTTTAGAGAGACCCAGTACTTC.

The chain has TRBV7-2 and TRBJ1-5; perhaps TRBD1 as D (5 bases). CDR3 size: 14 residues. Trimming stripped 5 bases from V and 3 bases from J, with 11 bases between. Per germline, CDR1 SGHTA and CDR2 FQGNSA. The CDR3 coding sequence is TGTGCCAGCAGCGTACAGGTTTCCAATCAGCCCCAGCATTTT. It is translated as CASSVQVSNQPQHF.

This clone was observed once. This chain links TRBV25-1 with TRBJ1-1, with D perhaps TRBD1 (5 bases). V was cut by 3 bases and J by 4 bases, with 18 bases left in between. The CDR3 is 16 amino acids. Germline-derived CDR1 and CDR2 are MGHDK and SYGVNS. The DNA of the CDR3 is TGTGCCAGCAGTGATTCCTCGGCGCTAGGGGTCACTGAAGCTTTCTTT. It yields the protein CASSDSSALGVTEAFF.

CDR3 DNA: TGTGCCAGCTCAGCGAGGACAGGACATGGAAACACCATATATTTT. Its translation: CASSARTGHGNTIYF. V usage is TRBV18 and J usage is TRBJ1-3; 7 bases are a match to TRBD1. V was pared by 5 bases and J by 3 bases, with 7 bases of the junction left unmatched. The germline CDR1 and CDR2 sequences are KGHSH and LQKENI. The CDR3 sequence is 15 residues long.

CDR3 DNA sequence: TGTGCCAGCGGTTCGCATAGCGGGGCTTACAATGAGCAGTTCTTC. Its translation is CASGSHSGAYNEQFF. The chain links TRBV7-9 to TRBJ2-1, with TRBD2 matching 8 bases. V trimming: 8 bases; J trimming: 4 bases; junction bases outside the gene matches: 10. The CDR3 spans 15 residues. Germline CDR1 and CDR2: SEHNR and FQNEAQ (reference sequence).

In its sample, this clone was seen a few times. This chain joins TRBV7-9 and TRBJ1-2; possible D gene TRBD1, 5 bases. Germline loops: CDR1 SEHNR, CDR2 FQNEAQ (reference sequence). The CDR3 has 16 residues. V was trimmed by 4 bases and J by 4 bases, leaving 19 bases between them. This CDR3 is CASSSQGRGAIYGYTF. The CDR3 nucleotides are TGTGCCAGCAGCTCCCAAGGGAGGGGCGCCATCTATGGCTACACCTTC.

The chain links TRBV10-3 to TRBJ1-6; 9 nucleotides line up with TRBD1. The length of the CDR3 is 14 residues. Unmatched junction bases numbered 5, after V lost 6 bases and J lost 8 bases. Germline-derived CDR1 and CDR2 are ENHRY and SYGVKD. The CDR3 loop is CAISPGQGDSPLHF. CDR3 bases: TGTGCCATCAGCCCGGGACAGGGTGATTCACCCCTCCACTTT.

J is TRBJ1-2 and V is TRBV27; TRBD1 is a possible D gene (5 bases). Germline V gene data show CDR1 as MNHEY and CDR2 as SMNVEV (reference sequence). The V and J ends lost 3 bases and 4 bases respectively, with 9 bases between them. The CDR3 contains 13 residues. For the CDR3, the DNA is TGTGCCAGCAGTTTCGACAGACGCTATGGCTACACCTTC. Translating gives CASSFDRRYGYTF.

This chain links TRBV6-5 with TRBJ2-1; 13 bases are a match to TRBD2. The CDR3 is made up of 15 amino acids. J was trimmed by 6 bases and V by 6 bases; bases with no gene match: 5. The germline V gene encodes CDR1 MNHEY and CDR2 SVGAGI. The CDR3 loop reads CASRSGTSGVNEQFF. For the CDR3, the DNA is TGTGCCAGCAGAAGCGGGACTAGCGGGGTCAATGAGCAGTTCTTC.

In this sample, this clone turned up once. This chain uses TRBV29-1 with TRBJ1-2; D is perhaps TRBD1 (5 bases). This CDR3 spans 14 amino acids. With 4 bases removed from V and 4 bases from J, the gap between germline ends came to 16 bases. In germline, CDR1 is SQVTM, CDR2 ANQGSEA. The chain's CDR3 is CSVVSGEEIYGYTF. CDR3 DNA: TGCAGCGTTGTATCGGGGGAAGAAATCTATGGCTACACCTTC.

This chain uses TRBV7-2 with TRBJ1-4, with D perhaps TRBD1 (6 bases). The CDR3 consists of 14 residues. V was shortened by 6 bases and J by 3 bases, with 11 bases between the two germline ends. Per germline, CDR1 SGHTA and CDR2 FQGNSA. The CDR3 reads CASRGAGSNEKLFF. The DNA of the CDR3 is TGTGCCAGCAGGGGGGCAGGGTCTAATGAAAAACTGTTTTTT.

The J gene is TRBJ1-6, the V gene TRBV7-2, with a tentative D call TRBD1 (5 bases). The CDR3 sequence is 13 residues long. Trimming left V 5 bases short and J 9 bases short, with 11 bases between. Germline V lookup: CDR1 SGHTA, CDR2 FQGNSA. CDR3 DNA sequence: TGTGCCAGCAGCACTTCCAGGGTTTCACCCCTCCACTTT. This sequence encodes CASSTSRVSPLHF.

The gene calls are TRBV5-6 and TRBJ1-6; 9 bases are shared with TRBD1. This CDR3 contains 15 residues. Per the germline V gene, CDR1 is SGHDT and CDR2 is YYEEEE. V shed 3 bases, J shed 6 bases, and the junction held 4 bases outside the gene matches. As DNA, the CDR3 is TGTGCCAGCAGCTGGACGGGACAGGGTAATTCACCCCTCCACTTT. This encodes CASSWTGQGNSPLHF.

This chain links TRBV11-2 with TRBJ2-7; no definite D call. In germline, CDR1 is SGHAT, CDR2 FQNNGV. The CDR3 is 12 residues long. V lost 1 base, J lost 6 bases, and 7 bases lay in between. The DNA of the CDR3 is TGTGCCAGCAGCTTAGGGTCGGGCGAGCAGTACTTC. Translating gives CASSLGSGEQYF.

V gene TRBV7-9 combines with J gene TRBJ1-2; 8 positions agree with TRBD1. Germline lookup yields CDR1 SEHNR and CDR2 FQNEAQ (reference sequence). The CDR3 spans 17 residues. The V gene end was trimmed by 4 bases and the J gene end by 1 base; junction bases not matched to a gene: 11. The CDR3 is CASSSRAGQGDNYGYTF. CDR3 nucleotides: TGTGCCAGCAGCTCAAGAGCTGGACAGGGAGATAACTATGGCTACACCTTC.

This sequence joins TRBV5-1 and TRBJ2-5, with 14 bases fitting TRBD2. After removal of 5 bases from V and 5 bases from J, the junction contained 2 bases not matched to a gene. This CDR3 has 14 amino acids. CDR1 SGHRS and CDR2 YFSETQ come from the germline V gene. This CDR3 is CASRWTSGGETQYF. The CDR3, as DNA: TGCGCCAGCAGGTGGACTAGCGGGGGGGAGACCCAGTACTTC. Using reference TRBV5-1 and TRBJ2-5 for the parts outside the CDR3, the full variable domain is KAGVTQTPRYLIKTRGQQVTLSCSPISGHRSVSWYQQTPGQGLQFLFEYFSETQRNKGNFPGRFSGRQFSNSRSEMNVSTLELGDSALYLCASRWTSGGETQYFGPGTRLLVL.

The J gene is TRBJ2-5, the V gene TRBV15; D ambiguous. This CDR3 has 12 amino acids. Germline V gene lookup returns CDR1 LNHNV and CDR2 YYDKDF (reference sequence). Trimming removed 0 bases from V and 7 bases from J, with 6 bases in between. The CDR3 DNA reads as TGTGCCACCAGCAGAGACCTGCGGACCCAGTACTTC. Translated: CATSRDLRTQYF.

This chain joins TRBV19 and TRBJ2-7, with 12 bases that match TRBD1. The length of the CDR3 is 15 residues. Unmatched junction bases numbered 7, after V lost 4 bases and J lost 6 bases. Germline V gene lookup returns CDR1 LNHDA and CDR2 SQIVND (reference sequence). The CDR3 sequence is CASSKLGTGGGEQYF. The CDR3 DNA is TGTGCCAGTAGTAAACTAGGGACAGGGGGCGGCGAGCAGTACTTC.

The CDR3 region is CASLQGAYNSPLHF. CDR3 nucleotide sequence: TGTGCCAGTCTCCAGGGGGCTTATAATTCACCCCTCCACTTT. The chain joins TRBV19 to TRBJ1-6; 8 bases agree with TRBD1. CDR1 and CDR2 from the germline V gene are LNHDA and SQIVND (reference sequence). This CDR3 is built from 14 residues. V shed 8 bases, J shed 4 bases, and the junction held 4 bases outside the gene matches.

The rearrangement uses TRBV7-3 and TRBJ2-3; 12 nucleotides align to TRBD2. V dropped 5 bases and J dropped 0; count of bases not matched to a gene: 3. The germline CDR1 and CDR2 sequences are SGHTA and FQGTGA. The CDR3 is 16 residues long. Here the CDR3 reads CASSPLAGGSTDTQYF. The CDR3 DNA sequence: TGTGCCAGCAGCCCGCTAGCGGGGGGGAGCACAGATACGCAGTATTTT. Full variable domain (rest looked up from reference TRBV7-3 and TRBJ2-3): GAGVSQTPSNKVTEKGKYVELRCDPISGHTALYWYRQSLGQGPEFLIYFQGTGAADDSGLPNDRFFAVRPEGSVSTLKIQRTERGDSAVYLCASSPLAGGSTDTQYFGPGTRLTVL.

This chain connects TRBV7-2 to TRBJ2-1; D gene uncertain. The CDR3 is made up of 12 amino acids. CDR1 is SGHTA, CDR2 FQGNSA, per germline. The V and J ends lost 0 bases and 8 bases respectively, with 5 bases between them. Here the CDR3 DNA reads TGTGCCAGCAGCTTAGCTTATGATGAGCAGTTCTTC. This gives the protein CASSLAYDEQFF. The whole variable domain, filled in from reference TRBV7-2 and TRBJ2-1, reads GAGVSQSPSNKVTEKGKDVELRCDPISGHTALYWYRQSLGQGLEFLIYFQGNSAPDKSGLPSDRFSAERTGGSVSTLTIQRTQQEDSAVYLCASSLAYDEQFFGPGTRLTVL.

V gene TRBV11-2 combines with J gene TRBJ1-2; unclear D gene. The CDR3 is made up of 14 amino acids. V lost 1 base and J lost 8, with 14 bases in between. The germline gives CDR1 SGHAT, CDR2 FQNNGV. Here the CDR3 reads CASSLGLRLRGYTF. The CDR3 nucleotides are TGTGCCAGCAGCTTAGGCCTCAGGTTACGCGGCTACACCTTC.